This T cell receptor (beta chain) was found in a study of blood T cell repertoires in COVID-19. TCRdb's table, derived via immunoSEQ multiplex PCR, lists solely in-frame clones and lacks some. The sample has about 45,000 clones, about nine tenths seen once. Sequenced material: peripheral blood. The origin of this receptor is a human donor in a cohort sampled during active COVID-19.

The CDR3 DNA reads as TGTGCCAGCAGGACTAAACAGGGGTCCTCCTACGAGCAGTACTTC. This translates into CASRTKQGSSYEQYF. This rearrangement joins TRBV6-5 to TRBJ2-7; 7 nucleotides align to TRBD1. V shed 6 bases and J 0 bases; nucleotides not matched to a gene: 8. The CDR3 has 15 amino acids. Germline assignment: CDR1 MNHEY and CDR2 SVGAGI.